Following are 21 T cell receptor beta chains from one sample sequenced in a study of blood T cell repertoires in COVID-19. Assay used: immunoSEQ multiplex PCR; TCRdb lists only in-frame clones, some missing. Of fewer than 140,000 clones detected, 60% to 85% appear once; the ten largest clones hold roughly 6%. The sequenced sample was peripheral blood. These receptors all come from an elderly man with COVID-19, enrolled during active disease.

The chain combines TRBV30 with TRBJ1-5; TRBD1 agrees at 8 bases. Germline V gene data show CDR1 as GTSNPN and CDR2 as SVGIG (reference sequence). This CDR3 has 14 amino acids. V trimming: 2 bases; J trimming: 2 bases; junction bases outside the gene matches: 2. DNA for the CDR3: TGTGCCTGGAGTTTGACAGGGGGCAATCAGCCCCAGCATTTT. Translating it yields CAWSLTGGNQPQHF.

This chain joins TRBV4-3 and TRBJ1-2, with 8 bases identical to TRBD1. This CDR3 contains 15 residues. The germline gives CDR1 LGHNA, CDR2 YSLEER. J was trimmed by 7 bases and V by 3 bases; bases with no gene match: 10. The CDR3 spells CASSQGDRPLGGYTF. The CDR3 coding sequence is TGCGCCAGCAGCCAGGGGGACAGGCCTCTCGGTGGCTACACCTTC.

This clone was picked up one time. The V call is TRBV7-2, the J call TRBJ2-1; weak D call: TRBD1 (6 bases). V lost 5 bases and J 0 bases, leaving 11 bases between the germline ends. CDR1 and CDR2 from the germline V gene are SGHTA and FQGNSA. The CDR3 is made up of 15 amino acids. The CDR3 region has the DNA TGTGCCAGCAGCGTCAGACAGGTCTCCTACAATGAGCAGTTCTTC. Translating gives CASSVRQVSYNEQFF.

The chain uses TRBV5-8 and TRBJ2-2, with TRBD1 matching 12 bases. The CDR3 sequence is 16 residues long. With 4 bases clipped from V and 5 bases from J, the junction kept 6 bases outside the gene matches. Germline CDR1 SGHTS, CDR2 YDEGEE. The chain's CDR3 is CASSQGTGGETGELFF. The CDR3 nucleotides read TGTGCCAGCAGCCAGGGGACAGGGGGCGAAACCGGGGAGCTGTTTTTT.

The gene calls are TRBV7-3 and TRBJ1-1, with a possible D match to TRBD1 (5 bases). Germline CDR1 reads SGHTA; CDR2 reads FQGTGA. The V end was cut by 6 bases, the J end by 3 bases, with 14 bases between. The CDR3 consists of 14 residues. The DNA of the CDR3 is TGTGCCAGCAGACAGGAACCTTTAGACACTGAAGCTTTCTTT. Residues: CASRQEPLDTEAFF.

The chain joins TRBV5-6 to TRBJ1-1, with D hard to call. This CDR3 is 12 amino acids long. Trimming stripped 2 bases from V and 5 bases from J, with 7 bases between. From germline, CDR1 is SGHDT and CDR2 YYEEEE. Here the CDR3 DNA reads TGTGCCAGCAGCTTTTCGAGGACTGAAGCTTTCTTT. It codes for CASSFSRTEAFF. The full variable domain, its missing parts supplied by reference TRBV5-6 and TRBJ1-1, is DAGVTQSPTHLIKTRGQQVTLRCSPKSGHDTVSWYQQALGQGPQFIFQYYEEEERQRGNFPDRFSGHQFPNYSSELNVNALLLGDSALYLCASSFSRTEAFFGQGTRLTVV.

CDR3 sequence: CASSIGYNEQFF. The DNA of the CDR3 is TGTGCCAGCAGCATCGGCTACAATGAGCAGTTCTTC. The V and J genes are TRBV6-5 and TRBJ2-1; D is uncertain. The CDR3 is made up of 12 amino acids. The V end lost 6 bases, the J end lost 3 bases, and 6 bases lay between the germline ends. CDR1 is MNHEY and CDR2 is SVGAGI in the germline V gene.

The J gene is TRBJ1-2, the V gene TRBV6-5; 7 bases are a match to TRBD1. CDR1 is MNHEY, CDR2 SVGAGI, per germline. The length of the CDR3 is 14 residues. J was trimmed by 2 bases and V by 6 bases; bases with no gene match: 6. The CDR3: CASSLEDRNYGYTF. The CDR3 nucleotides read TGTGCCAGCAGCTTAGAGGACAGGAACTATGGCTACACCTTC.

This clone was picked up a small number of times. This rearrangement joins TRBV2 to TRBJ1-1; 10 nucleotides match TRBD1. The CDR3 totals 14 residues. V gave up 6 bases and J gave up 5 bases; unmatched junction bases: 6. CDR1 and CDR2 (germline): SNHLY, FYNNEI. The CDR3 region has the DNA TGTGCCAGCAGGACAGGGGGCGGGCGGACTGAAGCTTTCTTT. Amino acids: CASRTGGGRTEAFF.

The chain couples TRBV5-5 to TRBJ1-2, with 11 bases lining up with TRBD1. CDR1 SGHKS and CDR2 YYEKEE come from the germline V gene (reference sequence). The CDR3 extends over 15 amino acids. The ends lost 4 bases at V and 2 bases at J; junction bases unmatched: 4. The CDR3 DNA reads as TGTGCCAGCAGCCCAGGACAGGGGGCAAACTATGGCTACACCTTC. It translates to CASSPGQGANYGYTF.

V gene TRBV28 combines with J gene TRBJ2-6, with TRBD2 matching over 8 bases. CDR3 size: 17 residues. With 6 bases clipped from V and 1 base from J, the junction kept 8 bases outside the gene matches. Germline CDR1 and CDR2: MDHEN and SYDVKM. The DNA of the CDR3 is TGTGCCAGCAGCCGCGGGACTAGTATATCTGGGGCCAACGTCCTGACTTTC. It is translated as CASSRGTSISGANVLTF.

This clone is a singleton in its sample. The CDR3 protein is CASSLGGSETQYF. As DNA, the CDR3 is TGTGCCAGCAGCCTGGGGGGGTCAGAGACCCAGTACTTC. The chain employs TRBV28 and TRBJ2-5, with 7 bases identical to TRBD2. CDR1 is MDHEN, CDR2 SYDVKM, per germline. V lost 6 bases to trimming and J lost 4 bases; unmatched junction nucleotides: 5. The CDR3 extends over 13 amino acids.

The rearrangement uses TRBV21-1 and TRBJ2-2; TRBD2 is the table's D call, not checked against the DNA. TRBV21-1 is a documented pseudogene. CDR3 length: 18 residues. CDR3 sequence reads: CASSKAYGGRARAGELFF. In DNA form, the CDR3 reads TGTGCCAGCAGCAAAGCTTATGGCGGGAGGGCTCGGGCCGGGGAGCTGTTTTTT.

About this clone: Within the sample, other DNA sequences also encode this same CDR3. V usage is TRBV5-4 and J usage is TRBJ2-7; 10 bases are a match to TRBD1. The germline gives CDR1 SGHNT, CDR2 YYREEE (reference sequence). The CDR3 extends over 13 amino acids. V lost 3 bases and J lost 5; bases outside the gene matches: 2. DNA of the CDR3: TGTGCCAGCAGCTGGGACAGGGGACACGAGCAGTACTTC. Encoded protein: CASSWDRGHEQYF. Full variable domain (outside the CDR3, taken from reference TRBV5-4 and TRBJ2-7): ETGVTQSPTHLIKTRGQQVTLRCSSQSGHNTVSWYQQALGQGPQFIFQYYREEENGRGNFPPRFSGLQFPNYSSELNVNALELDDSALYLCASSWDRGHEQYFGPGTRLTVT.

This chain connects TRBV28 to TRBJ2-7; TRBD1 matches at 8 bases. Germline loops: CDR1 MDHEN, CDR2 SYDVKM. J lost 1 base, V lost 1 base, and 3 bases had no gene match. The CDR3 is made up of 15 amino acids. CDR3 nucleotide sequence: TGTGCCAGCAGTTTATTGACAGGGGCTTCCTACGAGCAGTACTTC. Translation: CASSLLTGASYEQYF. Full variable domain (rest looked up from reference TRBV28 and TRBJ2-7): DVKVTQSSRYLVKRTGEKVFLECVQDMDHENMFWYRQDPGLGLRLIYFSYDVKMKEKGDIPEGYSVSREKKERFSLILESASTNQTSMYLCASSLLTGASYEQYFGPGTRLTVT.

V gene TRBV4-1 combines with J gene TRBJ1-1; 10 bases line up with TRBD1. The CDR3 runs to 18 residues. CDR1 MGHRA and CDR2 YSYEKL come from the germline V gene. With V trimmed by 1 base and J by 4 bases, 12 bases remained unmatched. The CDR3 loop reads CASSQVGLGQGLPTEAFF. CDR3 sequence (DNA): TGCGCCAGCAGCCAAGTTGGATTGGGACAGGGGCTACCCACTGAAGCTTTCTTT.

This clone was seen just once. V gene TRBV7-3 combines with J gene TRBJ2-1, with 7 bases identical to TRBD2. The CDR3 loop spans 15 amino acids. The V gene end was trimmed by 5 bases and the J gene end by 1 base; junction bases not matched to a gene: 5. Germline V lookup: CDR1 SGHTA, CDR2 FQGTGA. The DNA for the CDR3 is TGTGCCAGCAGCCCGACTAGCACATCCTACAATGAGCAGTTCTTC. It codes for CASSPTSTSYNEQFF.

The V gene is TRBV11-2, the J gene TRBJ2-2; 9 nucleotides match TRBD2. The V gene's germline CDR1 is SGHAT and CDR2 FQNNGV. The CDR3 has 18 amino acids. After removal of 2 bases from V and 1 base from J, the junction contained 8 bases not matched to a gene. The CDR3 is CASSLRGTAGGNTGELFF. The CDR3 bases are TGTGCCAGCAGCTTACGTGGAACAGCGGGAGGGAACACCGGGGAGCTGTTTTTT.

This rearrangement joins TRBV4-3 to TRBJ2-2, with TRBD1 identical over 8 bases. The V segment lost 0 bases and the J segment 1 base; nucleotides outside the gene matches: 7. There are 18 residues in the CDR3. CDR1 and CDR2 (germline): LGHNA, YSLEER. CDR3 nucleotides: TGCGCCAGCAGCCAAGATTGGCAGGGGGCAGGGAACACCGGGGAGCTGTTTTTT. Its protein product is CASSQDWQGAGNTGELFF.

The V and J genes are TRBV4-1 and TRBJ2-5; 10 bases are a match to TRBD2. J gave up 5 bases and V 1 base, and 16 bases lay outside the gene matches. The CDR3 sequence is 19 residues long. The germline V gene encodes CDR1 MGHRA and CDR2 YSYEKL. In DNA, the CDR3 is TGCGCCAGCAGCCAAGGAGGGGGACTAGCGATACGCTTGTGGGAGACCCAGTACTTC. Residues: CASSQGGGLAIRLWETQYF.

The count of this clone is one. The chain joins TRBV5-1 to TRBJ2-7; 9 nucleotides match TRBD1. The V gene's germline CDR1 is SGHRS and CDR2 YFSETQ. The CDR3 length is 15 residues. The junction had 4 bases not matched to a gene; V was cut back by 0 bases and J by 3 bases. The CDR3 DNA is TGCGCCAGCAGCTTGGACAGGGGACAGGGCTACGAGCAGTACTTC. As protein: CASSLDRGQGYEQYF.